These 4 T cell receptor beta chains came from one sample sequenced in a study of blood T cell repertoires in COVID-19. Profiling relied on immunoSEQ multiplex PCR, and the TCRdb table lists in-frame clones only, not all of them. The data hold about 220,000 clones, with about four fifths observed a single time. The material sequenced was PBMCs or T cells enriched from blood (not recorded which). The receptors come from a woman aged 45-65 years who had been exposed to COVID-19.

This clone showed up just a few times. The CDR3 region has the DNA TGTGCCAGCAACCCAGACAGGGCCAGTGGCTACACCTTC. Translated, it gives CASNPDRASGYTF. The chain employs TRBV21-1 and TRBJ1-2; TRBD1 reflects the table's D call only, with no check against the DNA. TRBV21-1 is marked as a pseudogene. The CDR3 extends over 13 amino acids.

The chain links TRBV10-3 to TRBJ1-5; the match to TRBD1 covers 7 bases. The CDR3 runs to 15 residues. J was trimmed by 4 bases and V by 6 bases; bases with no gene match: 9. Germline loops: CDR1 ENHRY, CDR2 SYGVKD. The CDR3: CAIRAGTERNQPQHF. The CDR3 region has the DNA TGTGCCATCAGGGCTGGGACAGAGAGGAATCAGCCCCAGCATTTT.

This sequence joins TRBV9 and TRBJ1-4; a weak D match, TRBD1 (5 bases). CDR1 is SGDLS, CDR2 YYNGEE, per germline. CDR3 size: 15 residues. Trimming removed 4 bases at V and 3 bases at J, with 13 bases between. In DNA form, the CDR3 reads TGTGCCAGCAGCACCCGGGGGGGGGCTAATGAAAAACTGTTTTTT. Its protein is CASSTRGGANEKLFF.

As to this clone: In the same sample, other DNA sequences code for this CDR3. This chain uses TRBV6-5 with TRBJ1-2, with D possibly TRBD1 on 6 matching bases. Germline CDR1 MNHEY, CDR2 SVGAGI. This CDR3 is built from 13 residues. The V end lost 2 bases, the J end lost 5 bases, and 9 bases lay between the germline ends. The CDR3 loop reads CASSYGQIYGYTF. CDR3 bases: TGTGCCAGCAGTTACGGACAGATTTATGGCTACACCTTC.